The rows below give T cell receptor beta chains drawn from one sample of a study of neurological immune-mediated disorders. A single record per CDR3 protein comes from TCRdb applying MiXCR to the 5' RACE reads. Of about 65,000 distinct CDR3 sequences in the sample, over 4% were seen once. The sample comprised PBMCs. These receptors were taken from a man over 45 with multiple sclerosis. CDR3s leave out the opening cysteine and the closing phenylalanine or tryptophan.

V gene	J gene	CDR3 protein
TRBV12-3/TRBV12-4	TRBJ2-2	ASSSRENTGELF
TRBV12-3/TRBV12-4	TRBJ2-3	ASSLRGSTDTQY
TRBV7-2	TRBJ2-7	ASSLAGSTYEQY
TRBV7-2	TRBJ1-2	ASSSATGAVLYGYT
TRBV5-1	TRBJ2-3	ASSLGADTDTQY
TRBV5-1	TRBJ1-2	ASSLKGTPNNYGYT
TRBV5-1	TRBJ2-5	ASSSRVGLQETQY
TRBV15	TRBJ2-4	ATSRDLGIQY
TRBV5-6	TRBJ2-5	ASSLAGLPISKETQY
TRBV12-3/TRBV12-4	TRBJ1-1	ASTRQGVTEAF
TRBV4-3	TRBJ1-2	ASSQDPGSYGYT
TRBV5-1	TRBJ1-2	ASSWGETTQEV
TRBV9	TRBJ1-6	ASSPLGGGSSYNSPLH
TRBV4-2	TRBJ2-7	ASSQGVTGAPHEQY
TRBV12-3/TRBV12-4	TRBJ2-2	ASRGQGAFAGELF
TRBV12-3/TRBV12-4	TRBJ1-1	ASSFQGSHTEAF
TRBV9	TRBJ1-3	ASSVADGQTIY
TRBV7-9	TRBJ2-3	ASSLDGEKTGY
TRBV20-1	TRBJ1-2	SATLGPEGYT
TRBV7-2	TRBJ2-7	ASSLRGEQY
TRBV7-2	TRBJ1-1	ASSSNRANTEAF
TRBV7-8	TRBJ1-1	ASSYQNPTSTGTEAF
TRBV20-1	TRBJ2-7	SAGDRGYEQY
TRBV28	TRBJ1-5	ASNPGVSNQPQH
TRBV7-8	TRBJ2-6	ASSLLKSSGANVLT
TRBV6-6	TRBJ1-3	ASSYSGWAPDQSSGNTIY
TRBV20-1	TRBJ2-1	SARVIGQGTSSYNEQF
TRBV11-2	TRBJ2-5	ASSFDRSWETQY
TRBV12-3/TRBV12-4	TRBJ2-3	ASSLAGTTHTDTQY
TRBV12-3/TRBV12-4	TRBJ2-3	ASSPRGPLTDTQY
TRBV5-1	TRBJ1-4	ASSGGEKLF
TRBV20-1	TRBJ2-5	RSRLGEETQY
TRBV11-2	TRBJ2-5	ASSPSGTGTQY
TRBV6-5	TRBJ2-3	ASSRQGARGDTQY
TRBV24-1	TRBJ1-1	ATSALGTEAF
TRBV7-3	TRBJ2-2	ASSSMGTPDGELF
TRBV4-1	TRBJ1-2	ASSPIPGGSNYGYT
TRBV20-1	TRBJ2-1	SARVGQGANEQF
TRBV6-5	TRBJ1-1	ASRRGTTEAF
TRBV29-1	TRBJ2-3	SVGELPTDTQY
TRBV7-9	TRBJ2-5	ASRRTSGAQETQY
TRBV6-1	TRBJ2-3	ASSDHISSTDTQY
TRBV5-1	TRBJ1-4	ASSLSGAYEKLF
TRBV20-1	TRBJ2-1	SASVGIGNEQF
TRBV12-3/TRBV12-4	TRBJ2-3	ASSLGRPGDTQY
TRBV7-9	TRBJ1-3	ASSPPGSSGNTIY
TRBV6-5	TRBJ2-7	ASSRDRVPYEQY